This paragraph covers one T cell receptor beta chain sequence. Its target is not known. This CDR3 is 13 amino acids long. Looked up from germline, CDR1 is GTSNPN and CDR2 is SVGIG (reference sequence). The authors extracted RNA and reverse transcribed it into cDNA as the sequencing template. Only in-frame clones appear in the TCRdb table, and some are missing; sequencing was by immunoSEQ multiplex PCR. The repertoire holds tens of thousands of clones, with about 43% as singletons. These data come from a study of CD8+ T cells in alopecia areata. Notes on the study in general: Lesional scalp, especially alopecia totalis/universalis, showed higher clonality than normal scalp. Since there was just one nonresponder, nobody can yet say how baseline CD8+ expansion ties to response. Tofacitinib produced a significant decrease in scalp clonality and in expanded CD8+ clones among the top 100.

Sample treatment: oral pan-JAK inhibitor, 5-10 mg twice daily. Researchers took lesional scalp punch biopsies and peripheral blood from people who were alopecia areata patients. This TCR came from a human donor with alopecia areata. J is TRBJ1-3 and V is TRBV30, with unresolved D. The J call may be mistaken, given a closer DNA end match to TRBJ2-2. The sample in question was CD8+ T cells sorted from blood, obtained at approximately week 39, from a patient treated with tofacitinib. In DNA form, the CDR3 reads TGTGCCTGGAGTGCCGGGTTGGCCGGGGAGCTGTTTTTT. Its translation is CAWSAGLAGELFF.